The TCR beta chain under discussion was sequenced for a study of PD-1 blockade in classical Hodgkin lymphoma (dated by TCRdb to 2020 to 2022). Looking at the study overall: The study used TCR beta sequencing and CyTOF to define a peripheral blood immune signature of response to PD-1 blockade in classical Hodgkin lymphoma. What the research found in general, with its limitations: Only a single clinical trial cohort was studied, and what caused the repertoire differences, possibly disease activity or prior therapy, remained undefined. Baseline TCR diversity was reported to be lower in newly diagnosed patients than in healthy donors and to be lower still in relapsed/refractory patients.

The V end gives up 4 bases and the J end 6 bases, leaving 9 bases in the junction not matched to a gene. From cysteine to phenylalanine, the CDR3 is 16 amino acids long. The kept DNA is CDR3 alone, 48 bases in frame from the first base. CDR1 and CDR2 (SGHRS, YFSETQ) derive from the germline V gene. Regarding this clone: The specificity of this receptor is unknown. Base quality data are lacking; no much larger clone is found one base away.

The Qiagen DNeasy kit was used to extract genomic DNA both from unsorted PBMCs and from the negatively selected CD4+ and CD8+ fractions. TCR beta CDR3 regions were amplified by immunoSEQ multiplex PCR using primers annealing to V and J segments. A synthetic immune receptor repertoire was used to minimize amplification bias, and remaining bias was computationally removed after sequencing. In the original analysis: Repertoire diversity was quantified as the Shannon entropy index using custom Python scripts. The unsorted, CD4+ and CD8+ repertoires were each analyzed separately, with the exception of combined analyses, where CD4+ and CD8+ sequences were merged in silico. The table was pulled from immuneACCESS by TCRdb, which kept in-frame rearrangements only. Such tables lose some clones; where checked, under half of the loss comes from unresolved V genes, and the rest has no known cause. V and J calls and clone size are as listed in that table; D and trimming were resolved from the DNA. The sample table lists about 21,000 clones, approximately 90% of them with a count of one. The ten largest clones capture about 7% of the sample.

The time point label here, explained by the study, means: newly diagnosed, previously untreated cHL patient sample. A Miltenyi CD8+ T cell isolation kit was used for magnetic negative selection to purify CD8+ T cells from thawed PBMCs. As a comparison group for the relapsed/refractory trial patients, PBMCs from patients with newly diagnosed, previously untreated classical Hodgkin lymphoma were sequenced. Peripheral blood was collected in 8 mL Vacutainer Cell Preparation Tubes, from which PBMCs were isolated by centrifugation and then cryopreserved. Purified CD4+ and CD8+ fractions were prepared only for cases where an additional PBMC sample was available. Magnetically labelled cells were depleted on LS columns in a quadroMACS separator, and the flow-through was collected as the purified fraction.

The specimen was CD8+ T cells from blood. The receptor's source is a human donor with classical Hodgkin lymphoma. Recombination connected TRBV5-1 to TRBJ2-1; TRBD2 fits 11 bases in the junction. The CDR3 region: CASSPDGLAGGNEQFF. DNA sequence: TGCGCCAGCAGCCCGGATGGTCTAGCGGGAGGCAATGAGCAGTTCTTC.